A single sample gave rise to the 28 T cell receptor beta chains below, sequenced in a study of T-cell reconstitution after alpha-beta-depleted transplantation in children (dated by TCRdb to about 2016). The library was prepared using PCR. Sequenced on an Illumina HiSeq 2500. TCR library preparation used molecular barcoding, with unique molecular identifiers applied to normalize quantification of the TCRbeta repertoire. TCRdb ran its own pipeline on the public reads, namely fastp trimming at Q25 and MiXCR clone calling, and kept in-frame beta chains. Duplicate CDR3 protein sequences are folded into a single record with the most common DNA and genes. This sample gives around 670,000 distinct CDR3 sequences in total; under 15% of them show up just once. In total, the top ten clones hold roughly 0.77% of the sample. Reading the label with the study, this specimen's treatment or condition is: allogeneic hematopoietic cell transplantation with graft depleted of TCRalphabeta T cells and CD19 B cells.

The specimen comprised PBMCs, sampled before TCRalphabeta/CD19-depleted stem cell transplant. The receptors come from a girl aged 2-10 years with congenital amegakaryocytic thrombocytopenia, due to receive a stem cell transplant.

The gene calls are TRBV6-2 or TRBV6-3 and TRBJ2-3, with D possibly matching TRBD2 (5 bases). Trimming shortened V by 10 bases and J by 2 bases, and 13 bases separated the two germline ends. Germline loops: CDR1 MNHEY, CDR2 SVGEGT. CDR3 size: 13 residues. The CDR3 is CATRDYNTDTQYF. CDR3 in DNA: TGTGCCACCCGCGACTACAACACAGATACGCAGTATTTT.

This clonotype showed up many times. The genes are TRBV7-7 and TRBJ2-2; D is unclear. The CDR3 length is 17 residues. Trimming pared 1 base from V and 0 bases from J, leaving 12 bases between. The germline V gene encodes CDR1 SSHAT and CDR2 FNYEAQ (reference sequence). The CDR3: CASSLEAAFTNTGELFF. The CDR3 DNA reads as TGTGCCAGCAGCTTAGAGGCAGCCTTTACGAACACCGGGGAGCTGTTTTTT. Variable domain in full (rest from reference TRBV7-7 and TRBJ2-2): GAGVSQSPRYKVTKRGQDVTLRCDPISSHATLYWYQQALGQGPEFLTYFNYEAQPDKSGLPSDRFSAERPEGSISTLTIQRTEQRDSAMYRCASSLEAAFTNTGELFFGEGSRLTVL.

This clonotype was detected ten times or more. The V and J genes are TRBV11-2 and TRBJ2-7; 7 bases are a match to TRBD2. The ends lost 8 bases at V and 13 bases at J; junction bases unmatched: 14. Germline V gives CDR1 SGHAT, CDR2 FQNNGV. This CDR3 has 12 residues. The CDR3 sequence: CASGPLAGVIYF. CDR3 in DNA: TGTGCCAGCGGCCCTCTGGCGGGAGTTATATACTTC.

V and J are TRBV7-2 and TRBJ2-7, with no clear D. This CDR3 is 13 amino acids long. V was shortened by 4 bases and J by 4 bases, with 11 bases between the two germline ends. The V gene's germline CDR1 is SGHTA and CDR2 FQGNSA. CDR3 DNA: TGTGCCAGCAGCTGGACGGTAAAATACGAGCAGTACTTC. It specifies CASSWTVKYEQYF.

This rearrangement joins TRBV3-1 to TRBJ2-3; 12 nucleotides agree with TRBD2. The CDR3 is 17 residues long. The ends lost 0 bases at V and 5 bases at J; junction bases unmatched: 6. Germline CDR1 is LGHDT and CDR2 is YNNKEL (reference sequence). In nucleotides, the CDR3 is TGTGCCAGCAGCCAAGATCTAGCGGGAGGGCCAGGAGATACGCAGTATTTT. It is translated as CASSQDLAGGPGDTQYF.

The table lists this clonotype with many counts. The J gene is TRBJ2-1, the V gene TRBV27; the match to TRBD2 covers 8 bases. The CDR3 consists of 16 residues. The junction had 13 bases not matched to a gene; V was cut back by 5 bases and J by 7 bases. Germline CDR1 reads MNHEY; CDR2 reads SMNVEV (reference sequence). CDR3 in DNA: TGTGCCAGCAGTATGGAAAGCGGGAGTTCTGGAAATGAGCAGTTCTTC. This encodes CASSMESGSSGNEQFF.

This clonotype came up many times. The chain is built from TRBV5-1 and TRBJ2-7, with no clear D. CDR1 SGHRS and CDR2 YFSETQ come from the germline V gene. This CDR3 is 11 amino acids long. Trimming shortened V by 0 bases and J by 5 bases, and 3 bases separated the two germline ends. The CDR3 loop reads CASSLENEQYF. The CDR3 nucleotides read TGCGCCAGCAGCTTGGAGAACGAGCAGTACTTC.

This chain links TRBV7-2 with TRBJ2-1, with TRBD2 matching over 8 bases. V lost 5 bases and J lost 3; bases outside the gene matches: 9. Germline values: CDR1 SGHTA, CDR2 FQGNSA. The CDR3 extends over 16 amino acids. Written as DNA, the CDR3 is TGTGCCAGCAGCCAGAATGAGGGACTAGGCTACAATGAGCAGTTCTTC. Its translation is CASSQNEGLGYNEQFF.

This clonotype was recorded many times. This sequence joins TRBV20-1 and TRBJ2-2, with D possibly being TRBD1 (6 bases). Per the germline V gene, CDR1 is DFQATT and CDR2 is SNEGSKA (reference sequence). The CDR3 consists of 15 residues. Deletions cut 1 base from V and 6 bases from J, with 15 bases between. CDR3 nucleotides: TGCAGTGCTAGAGCGTGGGGGCAGGGCTCCGGGGAGCTGTTTTTT. Its translation is CSARAWGQGSGELFF.

V gene TRBV10-3 combines with J gene TRBJ1-2; D not resolved. Trimming pared 0 bases from V and 4 bases from J, leaving 9 bases between. This CDR3 region has 14 residues. Germline CDR1 ENHRY, CDR2 SYGVKD. Written as DNA, the CDR3 is TGTGCCATCAGTGAGTCGAGGGAGGGCTATGGCTACACCTTC. Translated, it gives CAISESREGYGYTF.

This clonotype occurred many times. The rearrangement links TRBV10-3 to TRBJ2-1; TRBD1 agrees at 9 bases. V shed 10 bases, J shed 9 bases, and the junction held 13 bases outside the gene matches. CDR3 length equals 14 residues. Germline V lookup: CDR1 ENHRY, CDR2 SYGVKD. CDR3 region: CASRTTGGFFEQFF. CDR3 coding DNA: TGTGCCAGCCGGACGACAGGGGGTTTTTTTGAGCAGTTCTTC.

This chain links TRBV12-3 or TRBV12-4 with TRBJ2-3, with D perhaps matching TRBD1 (5 bases). Trimming cost V 10 bases and J 6 bases, with 14 bases left between them. CDR3 length: 12 amino acids. DNA for the CDR3: TGTGCCATCTCGAAGGGGCGGGATACGCAGTATTTT. As protein: CAISKGRDTQYF.

The rearrangement links TRBV7-9 to TRBJ2-1, with 11 bases aligning to TRBD2. V was clipped by 3 bases and J by 10 bases; unmatched bases: 8. The germline gives CDR1 SEHNR, CDR2 FQNEAQ (reference sequence). There are 15 residues in the CDR3. CDR3 region: CASSFLAGGEGEQFF. The CDR3 nucleotides are TGTGCCAGCAGCTTCCTAGCGGGAGGAGAGGGCGAGCAGTTCTTC. The full variable domain, completed using reference TRBV7-9 and TRBJ2-1, is DTGVSQNPRHKITKRGQNVTFRCDPISEHNRLYWYRQTLGQGPEFLTYFQNEAQLEKSRLLSDRFSAERPKGSFSTLEIQRTEQGDSAMYLCASSFLAGGEGEQFFGPGTRLTVL.

This clonotype appeared many times. The J gene is TRBJ2-1, the V gene TRBV7-2; D remains ambiguous. Between the trimmed V and J ends, which lost 5 bases and 1 base, there was a span of 9 bases. The CDR3 is 14 residues long. Germline V CDR1 and CDR2: SGHTA, FQGNSA. The CDR3 reads CASSTSRSYNEQFF. The DNA of the CDR3 is TGTGCCAGCAGCACCAGCAGGTCCTACAATGAGCAGTTCTTC.

This clonotype was found many times. A read error may produce the germline difference seen at one junction end. The chain employs TRBV14 and TRBJ2-1; 8 bases line up with TRBD2. CDR1 and CDR2 from the germline V gene are SGHDN and FVKESK. This CDR3 has 13 amino acids. CDR3 coding DNA: TGTGCCAGCAGCCAGGGACTAGACACCGTTGGTTACTTC. The encoded protein is CASSQGLDTVGYF.

V and J are TRBV7-2 and TRBJ1-1; D is unclear. Looked up from germline, CDR1 is SGHTA and CDR2 is FQGNSA. This CDR3 has 13 amino acids. V lost 5 bases to trimming and J lost 10 bases, with 17 bases between them. The chain's CDR3 is CASSLEGRSGAFF. For the CDR3, the DNA is TGTGCCAGCAGCCTAGAAGGACGGTCAGGAGCTTTCTTT.

Many counts were recorded for this clonotype. The J gene is TRBJ2-5, the V gene TRBV6-1; 7 bases match TRBD2. Germline V gene sequence: CDR1 MNHNS, CDR2 SASEGT. This CDR3 comprises 14 residues. V was clipped by 7 bases and J by 5 bases; unmatched bases: 10. For the CDR3, the DNA is TGTGCCAGCATTGCGCGGGAGAAAGGGGAGACCCAGTACTTC. This gives the protein CASIAREKGETQYF.

This clonotype was seen a handful of times. The chain combines TRBV14 with TRBJ2-7, with D tentatively TRBD1 (5 bases). V shed 0 bases and J shed 3 bases, with 15 bases lying between them. The V gene's germline CDR1 is SGHDN and CDR2 FVKESK. This CDR3 is 16 amino acids long. The DNA for the CDR3 is TGTGCCAGCAGCCAAGAGCCGGGCAGGGTGAGCTACGAGCAGTACTTC. It translates to CASSQEPGRVSYEQYF.

In regard to this clonotype: The junction differs from germline at one of its ends, possibly a read error. This chain uses TRBV4-1 with TRBJ2-7, with TRBD1 as a possible D gene (6 bases). The CDR3 length is 15 residues. From germline, CDR1 is MGHRA and CDR2 YSYEKL. CDR3 in DNA: TGCGCCAGCAGCCAGATCCGGACAGCCTCCTGCGAGCAGTACTTC. Translated, it gives CASSQIRTASCEQYF.

This clonotype was recorded at least ten times. The chain has TRBV12-3 or TRBV12-4 and TRBJ1-5; D is unclear. The ends were cut back, 1 base at V and 13 bases at J, with 11 bases in the middle. The CDR3 runs to 12 residues. The CDR3 DNA reads as TGTGCCAGCAGTTTAGGTTTCGTTACGCAGCATTTT. It specifies CASSLGFVTQHF.

This clonotype was seen repeatedly, ten times or more. The chain carries TRBV7-2 and TRBJ2-2; 7 bases align to TRBD2. The CDR3 is made up of 15 amino acids. CDR1 is SGHTA, CDR2 FQGNSA, per germline. Germline trimming cut 2 bases from V and 7 bases from J; bases unmatched to any gene: 7. This CDR3 reads CASSLTRETIGELFF. CDR3 DNA sequence: TGTGCCAGCAGCTTAACGCGGGAGACAATCGGGGAGCTGTTTTTT.

The table lists this clonotype with many counts. The J gene is TRBJ2-7, the V gene TRBV20-1; D is undetermined. Germline V CDR1 and CDR2: DFQATT, SNEGSKA (reference sequence). CDR3 length: 15 amino acids. Deletions cut 2 bases from V and 7 bases from J, with 21 bases between. The CDR3 sequence: CSARQRASYLGEQYF. The CDR3 DNA sequence: TGCAGTGCTAGACAACGGGCCTCATACCTGGGGGAGCAGTACTTC.

This clonotype was seen at least ten times. The J gene is TRBJ2-2, the V gene TRBV12-3 or TRBV12-4, with D possibly being TRBD1 (5 bases). With 3 bases removed from V and 5 bases from J, the gap between germline ends came to 7 bases. There are 13 residues in the CDR3. The CDR3 protein is CASSFRATGELFF. CDR3 DNA: TGTGCCAGCAGTTTCAGGGCAACCGGGGAGCTGTTTTTT.

This clonotype showed up just a few times. This chain links TRBV4-2 with TRBJ2-7, with 11 bases aligning to TRBD2. The CDR3 loop spans 20 amino acids. Germline V lookup: CDR1 LGHNA, CDR2 YNFKEQ. V trimming: 5 bases; J trimming: 0 bases; junction bases outside the gene matches: 18. The CDR3 sequence is CASSVKYSGLAGGSSYEQYF. CDR3 nucleotides: TGTGCCAGCAGCGTCAAGTATTCAGGCCTAGCGGGGGGAAGCTCCTACGAGCAGTACTTC.

As to this clonotype: One base away lies a much larger clone, so this may be a sequencing read error. Here the CDR3 omits its conserved ending phenylalanine or tryptophan, so a read error is the likely source. The genes are TRBV12-3 or TRBV12-4 and TRBJ2-3; D perhaps matches TRBD2 (5 bases). With 5 bases removed from V and 2 bases from J, the gap between germline ends came to 20 bases. CDR3 length: 17 amino acids. The CDR3 DNA sequence: TGTGCCAGCAGTCTTAACCCGGGGTGGCTGGACACAGATACGCAGTATTCT. This codes for CASSLNPGWLDTDTQYS.

This clonotype came up a few times. The chain links TRBV4-1 to TRBJ2-1; 10 positions match TRBD2. This CDR3 region has 15 residues. With 1 base clipped from V and 8 bases from J, the junction kept 5 bases outside the gene matches. The germline CDR1 and CDR2 sequences are MGHRA and YSYEKL. CDR3 loop: CASSQVAGGTYEQFF. In nucleotides, the CDR3 is TGCGCCAGCAGCCAAGTAGCGGGAGGTACGTATGAGCAGTTCTTC.

This clonotype has at least ten counts. The chain couples TRBV3-1 to TRBJ2-1; TRBD2 aligns across 10 bases. The CDR3 is 17 residues long. CDR1 and CDR2 (germline): LGHDT, YNNKEL (reference sequence). After removal of 0 bases from V and 0 bases from J, the junction contained 2 bases not matched to a gene. The CDR3 DNA sequence: TGTGCCAGCAGCCAAGAGACTAGCGGGCCCTCCTACAATGAGCAGTTCTTC. It codes for CASSQETSGPSYNEQFF.

V is TRBV11-2 and J is TRBJ1-1, with no clear D. Per the germline V gene, CDR1 is SGHAT and CDR2 is FQNNGV. The CDR3 contains 13 residues. The V gene lost 5 bases and the J gene lost 0 bases, with 7 bases spanning the gap. CDR3: CASSGHLNTEAFF. CDR3 sequence (DNA): TGTGCCAGCAGCGGTCACTTGAACACTGAAGCTTTCTTT.